These 24 T cell receptor beta chains were all obtained from the same sample, sequenced in a study of T cell responses to AZD1222 COVID-19 vaccine. Assay: immunoSEQ multiplex PCR; the TCRdb copy retains only in-frame clones and omits some. The table includes 120,000 to 150,000 clones, approximately 88% detected once. Source: peripheral blood, taken 28 days after the second dose of the MenACWY control vaccine. The receptors were sampled from an adult who received the MenACWY meningococcal vaccine as a control.

This chain connects TRBV11-3 to TRBJ2-7, with D uncertain. Germline assignment: CDR1 SGHNT and CDR2 YENEEA. There are 15 residues in the CDR3. Trimming removed 0 bases from V and 6 bases from J, with 15 bases in between. The chain's CDR3 is CASSLDPSAPSEQYF. The CDR3 DNA follows: TGTGCCAGCAGCTTAGATCCCTCAGCCCCATCCGAGCAGTACTTC.

This sequence joins TRBV27 and TRBJ2-1; D perhaps matches TRBD1 (5 bases). The germline V gene encodes CDR1 MNHEY and CDR2 SMNVEV (reference sequence). CDR3 length: 14 residues. Trimming took off 6 bases at V and 6 bases at J, with 15 bases between the two ends. The CDR3 reads CASSPPSTVNEQFF. For the CDR3, the DNA is TGTGCCAGCAGCCCCCCGTCGACAGTCAATGAGCAGTTCTTC.

The V call is TRBV18, the J call TRBJ1-2; D is undetermined. CDR1 and CDR2 from the germline V gene are KGHSH and LQKENI. The CDR3 loop spans 14 amino acids. Trimming cost V 3 bases and J 4 bases, with 12 bases left between them. CDR3 region: CASSPMQEGYGYTF. CDR3 nucleotide sequence: TGTGCCAGCTCACCGATGCAGGAGGGCTATGGCTACACCTTC.

The chain uses TRBV6-1 and TRBJ1-1; possible D gene TRBD1, 5 bases. The CDR3 spans 14 residues. The germline V gene encodes CDR1 MNHNS and CDR2 SASEGT. Trimming stripped 3 bases from V and 9 bases from J, with 17 bases between. This chain's CDR3 is CASSDGWGKDKAFF. CDR3 nucleotides: TGTGCCAGCAGTGATGGGTGGGGGAAGGACAAAGCTTTCTTT.

The chain is built from TRBV7-2 and TRBJ1-2; D unclear. Between the trimmed V and J ends, which lost 1 base and 2 bases, there was a span of 8 bases. Germline CDR1 is SGHTA and CDR2 is FQGNSA. The CDR3 length is 14 residues. CDR3 amino acids: CASSLEHGNYGYTF. For the CDR3, the DNA is TGTGCCAGCAGCTTAGAGCACGGCAACTATGGCTACACCTTC.

The chain links TRBV6-5 to TRBJ2-1, with a tentative D call TRBD1 (5 bases). The germline gives CDR1 MNHEY, CDR2 SVGAGI. The CDR3 length is 14 residues. V lost 3 bases and J 6 bases, leaving 12 bases between the germline ends. The CDR3, as DNA: TGTGCCAGCAGTTATACCCCAGGGTCCAATGAGCAGTTCTTC. This gives the protein CASSYTPGSNEQFF.

This clone was counted a single time. The chain has TRBV7-8 and TRBJ1-4; 9 bases map to TRBD1. Germline assignment: CDR1 SGHVS and CDR2 FQNEAQ. The CDR3 has 16 residues. J gave up 5 bases and V 5 bases, and 9 bases lay outside the gene matches. The CDR3 DNA reads as TGTGCCAGCAGCCCCCGATCCGGGACAGGGAATGAAAAACTGTTTTTT. Translated, it gives CASSPRSGTGNEKLFF.

This clone was seen a few times. The chain joins TRBV10-3 to TRBJ2-5; 8 nucleotides line up with TRBD1. The CDR3 consists of 15 residues. With V trimmed by 2 bases and J by 3 bases, 5 bases remained unmatched. Germline V lookup: CDR1 ENHRY, CDR2 SYGVKD. Written as DNA, the CDR3 is TGTGCCATCAGTGAGGGACAGGGAGAAAAAGAGACCCAGTACTTC. Amino acids: CAISEGQGEKETQYF.

The rearrangement joins TRBV12-5 to TRBJ2-1, with D possibly TRBD1 on 6 matching bases. The CDR3 extends over 15 amino acids. Germline assignment: CDR1 LGHNT and CDR2 FRNRAP. The V and J ends lost 5 bases and 3 bases respectively, with 14 bases between them. DNA for the CDR3: TGTGCTAGTGGTCCCCCGGACAGCTTCTACAATGAGCAGTTCTTC. This translates into CASGPPDSFYNEQFF.

This CDR3 is CASSLAKQGTEAFF. The CDR3 coding sequence is TGTGCCAGCAGCTTAGCTAAACAGGGGACTGAAGCTTTCTTT. The rearrangement links TRBV7-2 to TRBJ1-1, with TRBD1 matching 7 bases. CDR3 length equals 14 residues. The germline V gene has CDR1 SGHTA and CDR2 FQGNSA. Trimming cost V 0 bases and J 5 bases; bases outside gene matches: 3.

J is TRBJ2-7 and V is TRBV29-1, with TRBD2 identical over 9 bases. The CDR3 is 14 amino acids. CDR1 and CDR2 (germline): SQVTM, ANQGSEA. V shed 2 bases and J 3 bases; nucleotides not matched to a gene: 5. The CDR3, as DNA: TGCAGCGTTGAACTCCAGCGGGGGGACTACGAGCAGTACTTC. This gives the protein CSVELQRGDYEQYF.

The chain recombines TRBV27 with TRBJ1-1; 11 nucleotides match TRBD1. This CDR3 region has 15 residues. Trimming removed 7 bases from V and 11 bases from J; junction bases left unmatched: 15. The germline V gene encodes CDR1 MNHEY and CDR2 SMNVEV (reference sequence). Here the CDR3 reads CASTPHGGQGEPAFF. In DNA form, the CDR3 reads TGTGCCAGCACCCCTCACGGGGGACAGGGGGAGCCGGCTTTCTTT.

The rearrangement links TRBV7-2 to TRBJ1-5; TRBD1 aligns across 7 bases. The CDR3 is made up of 14 amino acids. V was pared by 3 bases and J by 5 bases, with 4 bases of the junction left unmatched. Germline CDR1 SGHTA, CDR2 FQGNSA. In DNA form, the CDR3 reads TGTGCCAGCAGCTTCGGGACAGCTGATCAGCCCCAGCATTTT. Translation gives CASSFGTADQPQHF. The full variable domain, its missing parts supplied by reference TRBV7-2 and TRBJ1-5, is GAGVSQSPSNKVTEKGKDVELRCDPISGHTALYWYRQSLGQGLEFLIYFQGNSAPDKSGLPSDRFSAERTGGSVSTLTIQRTQQEDSAVYLCASSFGTADQPQHFGDGTRLSIL.

The chain links TRBV6-6 to TRBJ1-3, with D perhaps TRBD1 (5 bases). The CDR3 has 14 residues. Looked up from germline, CDR1 is MNHNY and CDR2 is SVGAGI (reference sequence). The ends were cut back, 6 bases at V and 8 bases at J, with 17 bases in the middle. The CDR3 sequence: CASSLQGGGDTIYF. The DNA for the CDR3 is TGTGCCAGCAGCCTCCAGGGTGGGGGGGACACCATATATTTT.

The genes are TRBV6-2 or TRBV6-3 and TRBJ2-1; tentative D call: TRBD1 (6 bases). Germline V CDR1 and CDR2: MNHEY, SVGEGT. Trimming stripped 0 bases from V and 9 bases from J, with 18 bases between. There are 16 residues in the CDR3. The CDR3 coding sequence is TGTGCCAGCAGTTACTCGACTGGACAGCCGTCGTCTGAGCAGTTCTTC. It encodes CASSYSTGQPSSEQFF.

The genes are TRBV23-1 and TRBJ2-6; no reliable D call. TRBV23-1 falls under the ORF class, with uncertain function. V was clipped by 4 bases and J by 0 bases, with 16 bases between them. The length of the CDR3 is 18 residues. The CDR3 region has the DNA TGCGCCAGCAGTCCGTGGGAAAGAACTTTCTCTGGGGCCAACGTCCTGACTTTC. Translating it yields CASSPWERTFSGANVLTF.

This clone was seen only once. This chain joins TRBV15 and TRBJ2-7; TRBD2 might be the D (6 bases). V lost 3 bases to trimming and J lost 7 bases, with 13 bases between them. The germline V gene has CDR1 LNHNV and CDR2 YYDKDF (reference sequence). CDR3 size: 13 residues. Here the CDR3 reads CATSRDYLGEQYF. The CDR3, as DNA: TGTGCCACCAGCAGGGACTACTTAGGGGAGCAGTACTTC.

This chain connects TRBV5-1 to TRBJ1-3; D remains unclear. Germline V CDR1 and CDR2: SGHRS, YFSETQ. The CDR3 sequence is 16 residues long. The germline V and J ends were trimmed by 1 base and 4 bases, with 15 bases remaining between them. The CDR3 reads CASSLIENTGGNTIYF. The CDR3 DNA follows: TGCGCCAGCAGCTTGATAGAGAACACGGGAGGAAACACCATATATTTT. Full variable domain (outside the CDR3, taken from reference TRBV5-1 and TRBJ1-3): KAGVTQTPRYLIKTRGQQVTLSCSPISGHRSVSWYQQTPGQGLQFLFEYFSETQRNKGNFPGRFSGRQFSNSRSEMNVSTLELGDSALYLCASSLIENTGGNTIYFGEGSWLTVV.

This clone showed up just once. This chain connects TRBV5-1 to TRBJ2-5; D could derive from TRBD1 or TRBD2 (5 bases each). V dropped 0 bases and J dropped 2 bases, with 14 bases sitting between them. From germline, CDR1 is SGHRS and CDR2 YFSETQ. The CDR3 has 16 residues. CDR3 coding DNA: TGCGCCAGCAGCTTGGTCCAGGGTGGGGGTCAAGAGACCCAGTACTTC. Translation gives CASSLVQGGGQETQYF.

With regard to this clone: The same CDR3 can be traced to other DNA sequences in this sample. The chain recombines TRBV30 with TRBJ1-1; the D is unclear. This CDR3 is built from 12 residues. Germline-derived CDR1 and CDR2 are GTSNPN and SVGIG (reference sequence). V lost 0 bases and J 7 bases, leaving 9 bases between the germline ends. As DNA, the CDR3 is TGTGCCTGGAGTGTAGGCCGGTATGAAGCTTTCTTT. It is translated as CAWSVGRYEAFF.

The chain carries TRBV11-2 and TRBJ2-1, with unresolved D. The CDR3 spans 17 residues. The V end lost 2 bases, the J end lost 7 bases, and 21 bases lay between the germline ends. Germline lookup yields CDR1 SGHAT and CDR2 FQNNGV. The CDR3 region is CASSLRSSRVLTNEQFF. CDR3 coding DNA: TGTGCCAGCAGCTTACGCAGCAGCCGGGTTCTAACAAATGAGCAGTTCTTC.

The J gene is TRBJ2-3, the V gene TRBV7-2; D call uncertain. CDR1 is SGHTA and CDR2 is FQGNSA in the germline V gene. This CDR3 region has 13 residues. The V end was cut by 2 bases, the J end by 4 bases, with 7 bases between. DNA for the CDR3: TGTGCCAGCAGCTTACAGGTGTCAGATACGCAGTATTTT. It translates to CASSLQVSDTQYF.

The V and J genes are TRBV4-1 and TRBJ1-1; a possible D gene is TRBD1 (5 bases). CDR1 and CDR2 from the germline V gene are MGHRA and YSYEKL. Trimming cost V 0 bases and J 2 bases, with 13 bases left between them. This CDR3 comprises 16 residues. This CDR3 is CASSQDLRQRNTEAFF. DNA of the CDR3: TGCGCCAGCAGCCAAGACCTACGACAGCGAAACACTGAAGCTTTCTTT.

The chain carries TRBV29-1 and TRBJ1-2, with 7 bases identical to TRBD1. From germline, CDR1 is SQVTM and CDR2 ANQGSEA. The J segment lost 3 bases and the V segment lost 7 bases, leaving 2 bases of the junction unmatched. The CDR3 has 11 residues. The CDR3, as DNA: TGCAGCGCCGGGACAGACTATGGCTACACCTTC. This encodes CSAGTDYGYTF.